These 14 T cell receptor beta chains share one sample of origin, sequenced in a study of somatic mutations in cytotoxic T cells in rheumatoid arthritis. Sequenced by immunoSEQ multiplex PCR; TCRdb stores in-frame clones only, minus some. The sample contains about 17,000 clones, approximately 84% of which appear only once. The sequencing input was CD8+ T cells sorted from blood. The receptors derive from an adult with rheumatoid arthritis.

The CDR3 here is CASSMGAQPYNEQFF. CDR3 bases: TGTGCCAGTAGTATGGGCGCGCAACCCTACAATGAGCAGTTCTTC. This chain links TRBV19 with TRBJ2-1; no reliable D call. Trimming removed 3 bases from V and 2 bases from J, with 11 bases in between. The CDR3 extends over 15 amino acids. CDR1 is LNHDA, CDR2 SQIVND, per germline (reference sequence).

CDR3 amino acids: CASSLRTVTDTQYF. Here the CDR3 DNA reads TGTGCCAGCAGCTTACGGACAGTCACAGATACGCAGTATTTT. The rearrangement uses TRBV11-2 and TRBJ2-3; D is possibly TRBD1 (6 bases). V lost 2 bases to trimming and J lost 2 bases, with 8 bases between them. This CDR3 is built from 14 residues. Germline V gene sequence: CDR1 SGHAT, CDR2 FQNNGV.

The CDR3 nucleotides read TGTGCCAGAAAAAGGGGGGAGGGTTTTAAAGGCCCCGGGGAGCTGTTTTTT. Translated: CARKRGEGFKGPGELFF. The rearrangement links TRBV27 to TRBJ2-2, with D maybe TRBD2 (7 bases). The CDR3 extends over 17 amino acids. Trimming took off 9 bases at V and 6 bases at J, with 26 bases between the two ends. Germline V gene sequence: CDR1 MNHEY, CDR2 SMNVEV (reference sequence).

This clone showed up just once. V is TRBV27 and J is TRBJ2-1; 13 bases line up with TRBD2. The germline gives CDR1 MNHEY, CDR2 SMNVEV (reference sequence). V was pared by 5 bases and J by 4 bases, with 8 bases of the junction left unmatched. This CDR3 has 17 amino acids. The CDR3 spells CASSPSTSGGIYNEQFF. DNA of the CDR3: TGTGCCAGCAGTCCGTCGACTAGCGGGGGGATTTACAATGAGCAGTTCTTC.

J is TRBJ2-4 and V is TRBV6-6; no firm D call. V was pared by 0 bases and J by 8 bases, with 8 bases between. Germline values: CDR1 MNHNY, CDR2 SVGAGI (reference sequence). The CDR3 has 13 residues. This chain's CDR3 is CASSYSTADIQYF. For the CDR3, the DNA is TGTGCCAGCAGTTACTCCACGGCTGACATTCAGTACTTC.

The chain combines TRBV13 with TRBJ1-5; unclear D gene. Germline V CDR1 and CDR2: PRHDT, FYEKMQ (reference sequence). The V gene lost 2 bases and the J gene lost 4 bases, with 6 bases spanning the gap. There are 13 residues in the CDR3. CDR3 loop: CASSLLSNQPQHF. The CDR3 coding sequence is TGTGCCAGCAGCTTATTGTCGAATCAGCCCCAGCATTTT.

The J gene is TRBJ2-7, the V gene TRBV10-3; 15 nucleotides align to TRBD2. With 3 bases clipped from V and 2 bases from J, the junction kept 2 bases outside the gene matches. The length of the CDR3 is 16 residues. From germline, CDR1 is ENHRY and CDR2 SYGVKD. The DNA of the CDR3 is TGTGCCATCAGTGAAGGACTAGCGGGGGGGCCCTACGAGCAGTACTTC. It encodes CAISEGLAGGPYEQYF.

The CDR3 here is CASSLVGGGGEQYF. CDR3 nucleotide sequence: TGTGCCAGCAGCTTAGTAGGAGGGGGGGGCGAGCAGTACTTC. The genes are TRBV11-2 and TRBJ2-7, with D perhaps matching TRBD2 (7 bases). Germline values: CDR1 SGHAT, CDR2 FQNNGV. This CDR3 has 14 amino acids. Trimming took 1 base from V and 6 from J, leaving 13 bases between them.

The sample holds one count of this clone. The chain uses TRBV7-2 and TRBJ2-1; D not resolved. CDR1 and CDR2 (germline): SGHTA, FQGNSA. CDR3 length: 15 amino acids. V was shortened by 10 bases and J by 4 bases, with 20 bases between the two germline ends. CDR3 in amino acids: CAILPHTNPYNEQFF. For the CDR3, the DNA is TGTGCCATCCTCCCGCACACAAATCCATACAATGAGCAGTTCTTC.

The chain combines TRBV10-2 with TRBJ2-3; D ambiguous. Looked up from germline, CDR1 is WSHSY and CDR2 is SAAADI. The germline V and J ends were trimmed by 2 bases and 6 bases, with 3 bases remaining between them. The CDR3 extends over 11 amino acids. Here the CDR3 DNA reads TGCGCCAGCAGTGAGGGGGATACGCAGTATTTT. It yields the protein CASSEGDTQYF.

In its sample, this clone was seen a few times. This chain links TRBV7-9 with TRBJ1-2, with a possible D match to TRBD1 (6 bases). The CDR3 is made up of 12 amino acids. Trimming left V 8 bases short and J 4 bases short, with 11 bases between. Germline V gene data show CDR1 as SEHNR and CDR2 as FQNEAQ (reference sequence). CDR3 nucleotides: TGTGCCAGCGGAGAGGGGGGCTATGGCTACACCTTC. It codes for CASGEGGYGYTF.

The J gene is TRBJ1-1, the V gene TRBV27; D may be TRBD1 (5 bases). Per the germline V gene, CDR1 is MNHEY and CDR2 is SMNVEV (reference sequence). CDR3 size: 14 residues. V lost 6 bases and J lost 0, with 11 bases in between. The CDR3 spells CASSPGTLNTEAFF. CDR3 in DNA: TGTGCCAGCAGCCCCGGGACCTTGAACACTGAAGCTTTCTTT.

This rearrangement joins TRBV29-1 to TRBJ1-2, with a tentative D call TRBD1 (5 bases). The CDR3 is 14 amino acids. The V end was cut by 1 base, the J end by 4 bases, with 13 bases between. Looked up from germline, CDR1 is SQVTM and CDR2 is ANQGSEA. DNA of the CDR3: TGCAGCGTTGAAGGGGGGTGGCGAGGCTATGGCTACACCTTC. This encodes CSVEGGWRGYGYTF.

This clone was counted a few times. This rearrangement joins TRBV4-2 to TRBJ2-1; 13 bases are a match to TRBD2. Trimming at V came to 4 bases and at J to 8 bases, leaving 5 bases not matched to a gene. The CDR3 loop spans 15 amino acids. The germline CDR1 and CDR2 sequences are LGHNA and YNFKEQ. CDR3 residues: CASSPRTSGSYEQFF. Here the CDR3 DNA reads TGTGCCAGCAGCCCCCGGACTAGCGGGAGCTATGAGCAGTTCTTC.